The clone carrying this T cell receptor beta chain was seen only a few times. The antigen remains undetermined. This CDR3 spans 16 amino acids. Germline CDR1 and CDR2: SNHLY and FYNNEI. The J segment lost 4 bases and the V segment lost 6 bases, leaving 7 bases of the junction unmatched. The data were taken from a study of T-cell reconstitution after alpha-beta-depleted transplantation in children. Study-level results: Counts and diversity of T cells one year after transplant came mostly from newly produced T cells. Recipient T cells and thymic progenitors that survived gave rise to the high TCRbeta diversity observed at day 60 in some patients. By about two months after transplant, alpha-beta T cells reportedly arose from several hundred graft clones that had expanded.

The library targeted TCRbeta and was prepared with unique molecular identifiers. TCRdb fed the PCR reads into MiXCR, producing one record per CDR3 protein. The sample records approximately 630,000 distinct CDR3 sequences, 10% to 15% being singletons. The TCR was taken from a girl aged 2 to 10 with congenital amegakaryocytic thrombocytopenia, due to receive a stem cell transplant. This chain links TRBV2 with TRBJ2-5; 14 nucleotides match TRBD2. The sample was PBMCs, taken before TCRalphabeta/CD19-depleted stem cell transplant. CDR3 in amino acids: CASSAGLAGGGETQYF. The CDR3 DNA reads TGTGCCAGCAGCGCAGGACTAGCGGGAGGTGGAGAGACCCAGTACTTC.